This T cell receptor (beta chain) comes out of a study of T-cell memory formation after mild COVID-19. In TCRdb, the 5' RACE reads were re-called with MiXCR into one record per CDR3 protein. Of over 300,000 distinct CDR3 sequences listed, 20% are singletons. V lost 8 bases to trimming and J lost 6 bases; unmatched junction nucleotides: 11. CDR3 length: 15 amino acids. CDR1 is SGHVS and CDR2 is FNYEAQ in the germline V gene. The chain couples TRBV7-6 to TRBJ2-2; 8 bases align to TRBD2. The material sequenced was PBMCs or a T cell subset sorted from them (not recorded which). The sequence was collected from a man younger than 30 who had mild COVID-19 (a few samples of this study predate the infection). Cell type and time point are not known. CDR3 protein: CASGERGGTPGELFF. Here the CDR3 DNA reads TGTGCCAGCGGCGAGCGCGGGGGGACGCCCGGGGAGCTGTTTTTT.